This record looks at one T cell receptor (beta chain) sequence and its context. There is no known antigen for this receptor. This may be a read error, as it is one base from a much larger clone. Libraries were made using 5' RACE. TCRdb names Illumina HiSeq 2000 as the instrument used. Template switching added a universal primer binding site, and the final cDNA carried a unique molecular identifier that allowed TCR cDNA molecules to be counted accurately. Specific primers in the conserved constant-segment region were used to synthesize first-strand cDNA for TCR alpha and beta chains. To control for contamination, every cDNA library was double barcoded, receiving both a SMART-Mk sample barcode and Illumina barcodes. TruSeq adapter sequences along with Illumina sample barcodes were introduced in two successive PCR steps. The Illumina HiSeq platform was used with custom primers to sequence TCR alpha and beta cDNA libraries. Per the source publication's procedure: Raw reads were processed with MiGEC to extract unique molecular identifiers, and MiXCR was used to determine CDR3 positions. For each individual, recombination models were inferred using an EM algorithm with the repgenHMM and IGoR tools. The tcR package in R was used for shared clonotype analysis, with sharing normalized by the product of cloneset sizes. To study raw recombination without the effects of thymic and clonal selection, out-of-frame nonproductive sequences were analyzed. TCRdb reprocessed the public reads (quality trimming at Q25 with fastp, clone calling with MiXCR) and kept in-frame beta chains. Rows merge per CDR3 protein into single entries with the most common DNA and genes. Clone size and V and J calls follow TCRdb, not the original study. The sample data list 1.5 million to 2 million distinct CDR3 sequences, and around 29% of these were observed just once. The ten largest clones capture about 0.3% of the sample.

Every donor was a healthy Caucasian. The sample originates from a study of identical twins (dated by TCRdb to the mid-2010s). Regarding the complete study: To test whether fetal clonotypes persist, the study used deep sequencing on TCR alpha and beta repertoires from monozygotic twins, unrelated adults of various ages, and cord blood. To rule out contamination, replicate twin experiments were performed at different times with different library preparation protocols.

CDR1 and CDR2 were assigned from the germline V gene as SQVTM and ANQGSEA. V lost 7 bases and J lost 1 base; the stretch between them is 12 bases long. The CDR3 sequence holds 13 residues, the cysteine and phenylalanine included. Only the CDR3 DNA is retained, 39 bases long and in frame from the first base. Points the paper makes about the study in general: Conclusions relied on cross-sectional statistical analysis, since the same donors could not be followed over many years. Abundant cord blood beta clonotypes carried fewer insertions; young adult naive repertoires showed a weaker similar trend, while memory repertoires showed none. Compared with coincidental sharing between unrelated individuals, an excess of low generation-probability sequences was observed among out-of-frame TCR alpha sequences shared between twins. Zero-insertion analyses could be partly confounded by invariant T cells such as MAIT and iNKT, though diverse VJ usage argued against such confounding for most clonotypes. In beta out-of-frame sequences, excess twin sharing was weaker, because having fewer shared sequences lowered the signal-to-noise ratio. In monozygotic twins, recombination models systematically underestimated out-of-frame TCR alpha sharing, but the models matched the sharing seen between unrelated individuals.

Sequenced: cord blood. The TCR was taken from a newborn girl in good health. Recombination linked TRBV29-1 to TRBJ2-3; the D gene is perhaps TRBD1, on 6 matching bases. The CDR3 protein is CSGTGFGTDTQYF. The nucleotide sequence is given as TGCAGCGGTACAGGGTTCGGCACAGATACGCAGTATTTT.